These 29 T cell receptor beta chains originate from one sample sequenced in a study of shared clonotypes between healthy human individuals. Some clones are missing from TCRdb's copy, which holds only in-frame ones; the method was immunoSEQ multiplex PCR. Counted here are approximately 500,000 clones, about three quarters occurring once; the ten biggest clones make up 12%. The sequencing sample was made of PBMCs. These receptors all come from a woman in her thirties or forties in good health. Some clones in this sample may be carry-over from other donors' samples.

The table lists this clone with a count of one. The chain combines TRBV5-5 with TRBJ2-3, with no clear D. This CDR3 comprises 18 residues. Trimming removed 2 bases at V and 2 bases at J, with 21 bases between. CDR1 and CDR2 from the germline V gene are SGHKS and YYEKEE (reference sequence). Here the CDR3 DNA reads TGTGCCAGCAGCTTCCATCCACCGGGCCCCACAACCACAGATACGCAGTATTTT. This gives the protein CASSFHPPGPTTTDTQYF.

In its sample, this clone was seen many times. The chain carries TRBV5-1 and TRBJ2-2; 7 bases line up with TRBD2. The J segment lost 8 bases and the V segment lost 7 bases, leaving 14 bases of the junction unmatched. Germline CDR1 and CDR2: SGHRS and YFSETQ. The CDR3 runs 15 residues. Written as DNA, the CDR3 is TGCGCCAGCGCGGAGGTGGCGGGAGTAGAGGGGGAGCTGTTTTTT. This gives the protein CASAEVAGVEGELFF. The entire variable domain, with the rest obtained from reference TRBV5-1 and TRBJ2-2, is as follows: KAGVTQTPRYLIKTRGQQVTLSCSPISGHRSVSWYQQTPGQGLQFLFEYFSETQRNKGNFPGRFSGRQFSNSRSEMNVSTLELGDSALYLCASAEVAGVEGELFFGEGSRLTVL.

With respect to this clone: The same CDR3 is also encoded by other DNA sequences in this sample. The chain employs TRBV5-6 and TRBJ2-5, with D uncertain. The CDR3 length is 15 residues. V was shortened by 1 base and J by 2 bases, with 12 bases between the two germline ends. Germline V gene sequence: CDR1 SGHDT, CDR2 YYEEEE. CDR3 in DNA: TGTGCCAGCAGCTTGAGGGTAGCATATCAAGAGACCCAGTACTTC. Translating it yields CASSLRVAYQETQYF. Full variable domain (missing parts from reference TRBV5-6 and TRBJ2-5): DAGVTQSPTHLIKTRGQQVTLRCSPKSGHDTVSWYQQALGQGPQFIFQYYEEEERQRGNFPDRFSGHQFPNYSSELNVNALLLGDSALYLCASSLRVAYQETQYFGPGTRLLVL.

V is TRBV28 and J is TRBJ2-1; 8 nucleotides align to TRBD2. The CDR3 has 16 amino acids. Germline loops: CDR1 MDHEN, CDR2 SYDVKM. V trimming: 8 bases; J trimming: 5 bases; junction bases outside the gene matches: 14. CDR3 nucleotides: TGTGCCAGCGGACCCTGGACTAGCCAATATCACAATGAGCAGTTCTTC. It specifies CASGPWTSQYHNEQFF.

Here the CDR3 reads CASSLRETQYF. DNA of the CDR3: TGTGCCAGCAGTTTACGGGAGACCCAGTACTTC. The genes are TRBV27 and TRBJ2-5; D call uncertain. There are 11 residues in the CDR3. With 2 bases removed from V and 5 bases from J, the gap between germline ends came to 3 bases. Germline V gives CDR1 MNHEY, CDR2 SMNVEV (reference sequence).

The rearrangement joins TRBV11-2 to TRBJ1-4; D unclear. The CDR3 is 13 amino acids. V was shortened by 0 bases and J by 6 bases, with 5 bases between the two germline ends. CDR1 and CDR2 from the germline V gene are SGHAT and FQNNGV. CDR3 nucleotides: TGTGCCAGCAGCTTAGATCGGGATGAAAAACTGTTTTTT. Its translation is CASSLDRDEKLFF.

The rearrangement links TRBV6-6 to TRBJ2-5; the D is unclear. The CDR3 is 15 amino acids. V was clipped by 3 bases and J by 4 bases, with 15 bases between them. The germline gives CDR1 MNHNY, CDR2 SVGAGI (reference sequence). As DNA, the CDR3 is TGTGCCAGCAGTTATTCGCTCCCGAAGGCAGAGACCCAGTACTTC. This translates into CASSYSLPKAETQYF.

The chain links TRBV7-9 to TRBJ2-5; D may be TRBD1 or TRBD2 (5 bases each). The assigned J gene may be wrong: the sequence end matches TRBJ2-7 better. The CDR3 contains 14 residues. Germline-derived CDR1 and CDR2 are SEHNR and FQNEAQ (reference sequence). CDR3 residues: CASSLVGTSYEQYF. The DNA of the CDR3 is TGTGCCAGCAGCTTAGTAGGGACCAGCTACGAGCAGTACTTC.

The chain employs TRBV27 and TRBJ2-7; D might be TRBD2 (6 bases). CDR1 is MNHEY, CDR2 SMNVEV, per germline (reference sequence). V dropped 3 bases and J dropped 4 bases, with 28 bases sitting between them. This CDR3 comprises 19 residues. CDR3 nucleotide sequence: TGTGCCAGCAGTTTCCTCGGACTAAGCCCGACTTCCGACCCTTACGAGCAGTACTTC. This translates into CASSFLGLSPTSDPYEQYF.

This clone was found once. The V gene is TRBV4-1, the J gene TRBJ2-3, with D tentatively TRBD2 (6 bases). This CDR3 has 14 residues. V lost 4 bases and J lost 0, with 8 bases in between. The V gene's germline CDR1 is MGHRA and CDR2 YSYEKL. In DNA, the CDR3 is TGCGCCAGCAGCCGGAGGGCTAGCACAGATACGCAGTATTTT. Its protein is CASSRRASTDTQYF.

This clone was observed a single time. The J gene is TRBJ2-5, the V gene TRBV27; D uncertain. There are 14 residues in the CDR3. V lost 0 bases, J lost 5 bases, and 10 bases lay in between. Germline CDR1 and CDR2: MNHEY and SMNVEV (reference sequence). CDR3 nucleotides: TGTGCCAGCAGTTTATCGGCCCAGGTTGAGACCCAGTACTTC. Translation gives CASSLSAQVETQYF.

The V gene is TRBV20-1, the J gene TRBJ2-5; no reliable D call. Per germline, CDR1 DFQATT and CDR2 SNEGSKA (reference sequence). The CDR3 extends over 10 amino acids. V was trimmed by 5 bases and J by 4 bases, leaving 5 bases between them. The CDR3 here is CSAFRETQYF. The DNA for the CDR3 is TGCAGTGCTTTTAGAGAGACCCAGTACTTC.

J is TRBJ2-3 and V is TRBV9; D gene uncertain. Per germline, CDR1 SGDLS and CDR2 YYNGEE. CDR3 size: 15 residues. Deletions cut 4 bases from V and 1 base from J, with 13 bases between. CDR3 sequence reads: CASSPPPPGTDTQYF. The CDR3 bases are TGTGCCAGCAGCCCTCCACCCCCGGGCACAGATACGCAGTATTTT.

V usage is TRBV10-3 and J usage is TRBJ1-2, with 9 bases fitting TRBD1. This CDR3 spans 15 amino acids. From germline, CDR1 is ENHRY and CDR2 SYGVKD. Losses at the gene ends were 4 bases for V and 5 bases for J; bases not matched to a gene: 8. The CDR3 region has the DNA TGTGCCATCAGTGGATTACCACAGGGGGCGTATGGCTACACCTTC. Residues: CAISGLPQGAYGYTF.

The chain uses TRBV19 and TRBJ2-2; TRBD1 matches 7 bases. This CDR3 is 18 amino acids long. Losses at the gene ends were 0 bases for V and 4 bases for J; bases not matched to a gene: 11. Germline V CDR1 and CDR2: LNHDA, SQIVND (reference sequence). The CDR3 DNA reads as TGTGCCAGTAGTATAGATCTGTATGGGACAGTAGGCACCGGGGAGCTGTTTTTT. It specifies CASSIDLYGTVGTGELFF.

The gene calls are TRBV5-1 and TRBJ1-4; no clear D gene. This CDR3 has 14 amino acids. Germline V lookup: CDR1 SGHRS, CDR2 YFSETQ. V lost 0 bases and J lost 4, with 7 bases in between. Here the CDR3 DNA reads TGCGCCAGCAGCTTGGCGAGTGGTAATGAAAAACTGTTTTTT. Translation gives CASSLASGNEKLFF.

The chain uses TRBV7-9 and TRBJ2-1, with D perhaps being TRBD1 or TRBD2 (6 bases each). The CDR3 sequence is 16 residues long. CDR1 is SEHNR and CDR2 is FQNEAQ in the germline V gene (reference sequence). V was pared by 5 bases and J by 7 bases, with 21 bases between. The CDR3, as DNA: TGTGCCAGCAGCCTAGGAATGGGGGCGGGAAAAAATGAGCAGTTCTTC. It translates to CASSLGMGAGKNEQFF.

This chain connects TRBV5-1 to TRBJ1-4; D may be TRBD1 (5 bases). V lost 3 bases and J 8 bases, leaving 14 bases between the germline ends. CDR1 SGHRS and CDR2 YFSETQ come from the germline V gene. This CDR3 spans 14 amino acids. The CDR3 nucleotides are TGCGCCAGCAGCTACGACGGAGGGGAGGAAAAACTGTTTTTT. It specifies CASSYDGGEEKLFF.

This chain joins TRBV5-6 and TRBJ2-1; D is ambiguous. V was shortened by 2 bases and J by 0 bases, with 15 bases between the two germline ends. Germline V CDR1 and CDR2: SGHDT, YYEEEE. This CDR3 has 17 amino acids. The CDR3 nucleotides read TGTGCCAGCAGCTTAAGGGTGGGCCTGAGCTCCTACAATGAGCAGTTCTTC. It specifies CASSLRVGLSSYNEQFF.

The gene calls are TRBV28 and TRBJ2-1; D uncertain. From germline, CDR1 is MDHEN and CDR2 SYDVKM. This CDR3 has 14 amino acids. Trimming left V 5 bases short and J 7 bases short, with 15 bases between. The CDR3 here is CASSPPRWANEQFF. DNA of the CDR3: TGTGCCAGCAGTCCCCCCCGTTGGGCGAATGAGCAGTTCTTC.

The chain joins TRBV6-1 to TRBJ2-5; no reliable D call. In germline, CDR1 is MNHNS, CDR2 SASEGT. V shed 4 bases and J shed 3 bases, with 9 bases lying between them. The CDR3 runs to 13 residues. This CDR3 reads CASSGAFEETQYF. In nucleotides, the CDR3 is TGTGCCAGCAGTGGAGCGTTCGAAGAGACCCAGTACTTC.

The chain carries TRBV7-2 and TRBJ2-7; D might be TRBD2 (6 bases). The CDR3 loop spans 16 amino acids. The V gene lost 0 bases and the J gene lost 0 bases, with 12 bases spanning the gap. Germline loops: CDR1 SGHTA, CDR2 FQGNSA. The CDR3 here is CASSLAGGRSSYEQYF. CDR3 nucleotide sequence: TGTGCCAGCAGCTTAGCGGGGGGACGGAGCTCCTACGAGCAGTACTTC. Variable domain in full (rest from reference TRBV7-2 and TRBJ2-7): GAGVSQSPSNKVTEKGKDVELRCDPISGHTALYWYRQSLGQGLEFLIYFQGNSAPDKSGLPSDRFSAERTGGSVSTLTIQRTQQEDSAVYLCASSLAGGRSSYEQYFGPGTRLTVT.

This clone was recorded once. The chain employs TRBV18 and TRBJ2-1; D possibly corresponds to TRBD2 (6 bases). Germline V gene lookup returns CDR1 KGHSH and CDR2 LQKENI. V lost 3 bases and J 0 bases, leaving 9 bases between the germline ends. The CDR3 totals 15 residues. The CDR3 DNA is TGTGCCAGCTCACCGGCTAGCGTCTCCTACAATGAGCAGTTCTTC. This gives the protein CASSPASVSYNEQFF.

The CDR3 nucleotides are TGTGCCAGCAGCCAAGGTAGGCCGGAACGCACAGATACGCAGTATTTT. Translated, it gives CASSQGRPERTDTQYF. The gene calls are TRBV4-2 and TRBJ2-3; no firm D call. Germline V gene sequence: CDR1 LGHNA, CDR2 YNFKEQ. The germline V and J ends were trimmed by 1 base and 1 base, with 12 bases remaining between them. The CDR3 is 16 amino acids.

There are a few counts of this clone. The J gene is TRBJ2-1, the V gene TRBV6-1; 7 bases line up with TRBD2. V dropped 8 bases and J dropped 3; count of bases not matched to a gene: 7. Germline V gives CDR1 MNHNS, CDR2 SASEGT. The CDR3 is 14 amino acids. The CDR3 DNA reads TGTGCCAGCCACGGGACTAACTACTACAATGAGCAGTTCTTC. Its translation: CASHGTNYYNEQFF.

This clone was observed a few times. The chain uses TRBV9 and TRBJ1-1; TRBD1 matches at 7 bases. Trimming cost V 2 bases and J 1 base; bases outside gene matches: 5. This CDR3 region has 15 residues. In germline, CDR1 is SGDLS, CDR2 YYNGEE. CDR3 region: CASSVSGTANTEAFF. CDR3 coding DNA: TGTGCCAGCAGCGTTTCCGGGACAGCGAACACTGAAGCTTTCTTT.

V is TRBV10-3 and J is TRBJ1-5, with D possibly TRBD1 on 6 matching bases. Trimming stripped 3 bases from V and 1 base from J, with 19 bases between. Germline CDR1 is ENHRY and CDR2 is SYGVKD. This CDR3 region has 18 residues. The chain's CDR3 is CAISDPQGLGESNQPQHF. For the CDR3, the DNA is TGTGCCATCAGTGATCCCCAGGGGTTGGGGGAAAGCAATCAGCCCCAGCATTTT.

V and J are TRBV5-6 and TRBJ1-4; unclear D gene. This CDR3 spans 14 amino acids. Germline V lookup: CDR1 SGHDT, CDR2 YYEEEE. Deletions cut 0 bases from V and 4 bases from J, with 7 bases between. The CDR3 sequence: CASSLAGCNEKLFF. CDR3 in DNA: TGTGCCAGCAGCTTGGCGGGGTGTAATGAAAAACTGTTTTTT.

V usage is TRBV30 and J usage is TRBJ1-1; tentatively, D is TRBD1 (6 bases). Trimming stripped 5 bases from V and 0 bases from J, with 10 bases between. This CDR3 is built from 13 residues. Germline CDR1 and CDR2: GTSNPN and SVGIG (reference sequence). This CDR3 reads CAWADSMNTEAFF. The CDR3 DNA reads as TGTGCCTGGGCGGACAGCATGAACACTGAAGCTTTCTTT. The full variable domain, completed using reference TRBV30 and TRBJ1-1, is SQTIHQWPATLVQPVGSPLSLECTVEGTSNPNLYWYRQAAGRGLQLLFYSVGIGQISSEVPQNLSASRPQDRQFILSSKKLLLSDSGFYLCAWADSMNTEAFFGQGTRLTVV.